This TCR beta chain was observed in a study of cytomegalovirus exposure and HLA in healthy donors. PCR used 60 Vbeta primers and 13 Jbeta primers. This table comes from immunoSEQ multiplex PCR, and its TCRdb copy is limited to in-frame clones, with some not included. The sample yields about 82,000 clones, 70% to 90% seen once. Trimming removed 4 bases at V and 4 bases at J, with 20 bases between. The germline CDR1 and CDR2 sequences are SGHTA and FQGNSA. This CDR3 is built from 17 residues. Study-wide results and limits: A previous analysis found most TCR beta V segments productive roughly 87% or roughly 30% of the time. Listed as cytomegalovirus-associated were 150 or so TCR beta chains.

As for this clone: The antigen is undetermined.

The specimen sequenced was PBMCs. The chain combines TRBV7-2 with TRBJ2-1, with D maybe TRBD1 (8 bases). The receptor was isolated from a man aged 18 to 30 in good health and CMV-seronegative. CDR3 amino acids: CASSSRGGTGSYNEQFF. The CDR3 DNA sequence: TGTGCCAGCAGCTCTAGGGGAGGGACAGGTTCTTACAATGAGCAGTTCTTC.